The 32 T cell receptor beta chains below all came from one sample that was sequenced in a study of blood T cell repertoires in COVID-19. Libraries were prepared by immunoSEQ multiplex PCR; TCRdb keeps only in-frame clonotypes and omits some of them. The sample records approximately 84,000 clones, 75% to 85% being singletons. Sequencing input: peripheral blood. All receptors come from a woman aged 80 or over with acute or convalescent COVID-19.

The chain employs TRBV5-1 and TRBJ2-7; the match to TRBD1 covers 11 bases. Germline lookup yields CDR1 SGHRS and CDR2 YFSETQ. V was clipped by 4 bases and J by 6 bases; unmatched bases: 9. The CDR3 contains 15 residues. CDR3 amino acids: CASSIGQGAWSEQYF. In DNA, the CDR3 is TGCGCCAGCAGCATCGGACAGGGGGCCTGGTCCGAGCAGTACTTC.

CDR3: CASSYRRTGGGTEAFF. For the CDR3, the DNA is TGTGCCAGCAGTTACCGGAGGACAGGGGGCGGCACTGAAGCTTTCTTT. The chain has TRBV6-5 and TRBJ1-1; 11 nucleotides match TRBD1. Trimming took 2 bases from V and 4 from J; bases not matched to a gene: 6. In germline, CDR1 is MNHEY, CDR2 SVGAGI. The CDR3 covers 16 residues.

J is TRBJ2-1 and V is TRBV5-4; 7 nucleotides align to TRBD1. V shed 3 bases, J shed 4 bases, and the junction held 7 bases outside the gene matches. CDR1 is SGHNT, CDR2 YYREEE, per germline (reference sequence). CDR3 length equals 15 residues. This chain's CDR3 is CASSYDRAPYNEQFF. Written as DNA, the CDR3 is TGTGCCAGCAGCTATGACAGGGCCCCGTACAATGAGCAGTTCTTC. The whole variable domain, filled in from reference TRBV5-4 and TRBJ2-1, reads ETGVTQSPTHLIKTRGQQVTLRCSSQSGHNTVSWYQQALGQGPQFIFQYYREEENGRGNFPPRFSGLQFPNYSSELNVNALELDDSALYLCASSYDRAPYNEQFFGPGTRLTVL.

V gene TRBV11-2 combines with J gene TRBJ1-1, with TRBD1 matching 8 bases. Unmatched junction bases numbered 9, after V lost 5 bases and J lost 1 base. Germline assignment: CDR1 SGHAT and CDR2 FQNNGV. The CDR3 contains 16 residues. CDR3 DNA: TGTGCCAGCAGCACTAGACAGGGGAGGACGAACACTGAAGCTTTCTTT. It is translated as CASSTRQGRTNTEAFF.

This clone was picked up one time. The genes are TRBV20-1 and TRBJ1-5, with a weak D call TRBD1 (6 bases). CDR3 size: 15 residues. From germline, CDR1 is DFQATT and CDR2 SNEGSKA (reference sequence). V lost 3 bases to trimming and J lost 6 bases, with 18 bases between them. CDR3 amino acids: CSASNRARISQPQHF. The CDR3 DNA is TGCAGTGCTAGTAACAGGGCAAGGATAAGTCAGCCCCAGCATTTT.

The V call is TRBV19, the J call TRBJ1-5; D uncertain. Trimming shortened V by 3 bases and J by 5 bases, and 14 bases separated the two germline ends. CDR3 size: 15 residues. Looked up from germline, CDR1 is LNHDA and CDR2 is SQIVND (reference sequence). CDR3 loop: CASSMSLSLDQPQHF. The CDR3 bases are TGTGCCAGTAGTATGTCCCTAAGTTTGGATCAGCCCCAGCATTTT.

V gene TRBV7-2 combines with J gene TRBJ1-6; 9 nucleotides match TRBD1. Germline-derived CDR1 and CDR2 are SGHTA and FQGNSA. CDR3 length equals 16 residues. The V segment lost 1 base and the J segment 10 bases; nucleotides outside the gene matches: 8. This CDR3 is CASSLVMDRGGSPLHF. CDR3 bases: TGTGCCAGCAGCTTAGTAATGGACAGGGGCGGGTCACCCCTCCACTTT. Based on the CDR3 plus reference TRBV7-2 and TRBJ1-6, the full variable domain is GAGVSQSPSNKVTEKGKDVELRCDPISGHTALYWYRQSLGQGLEFLIYFQGNSAPDKSGLPSDRFSAERTGGSVSTLTIQRTQQEDSAVYLCASSLVMDRGGSPLHFGNGTRLTVT.

The chain is built from TRBV6-1 and TRBJ2-2, with D uncertain. V lost 2 bases, J lost 4 bases, and 11 bases lay in between. Germline V lookup: CDR1 MNHNS, CDR2 SASEGT. The CDR3 covers 15 residues. CDR3 amino acids: CASSELSPGTGELFF. CDR3 sequence (DNA): TGTGCCAGCAGTGAACTTAGCCCGGGCACCGGGGAGCTGTTTTTT.

The rearrangement links TRBV11-2 to TRBJ2-7, with a possible D match to TRBD1 (6 bases). Trimming removed 1 base at V and 3 bases at J, with 10 bases between. Germline V CDR1 and CDR2: SGHAT, FQNNGV. This CDR3 comprises 14 residues. CDR3 protein: CASSLGPQGYEQYF. CDR3 DNA: TGTGCCAGCAGCTTAGGGCCACAGGGCTACGAGCAGTACTTC.

The rearrangement joins TRBV29-1 to TRBJ2-5; possible D gene TRBD2, 6 bases. V lost 7 bases and J 2 bases, leaving 11 bases between the germline ends. Germline CDR1 is SQVTM and CDR2 is ANQGSEA. The CDR3 runs to 12 residues. The CDR3 DNA reads as TGCAGCGCGCAGGAGGGGCAAGAGACCCAGTACTTC. This encodes CSAQEGQETQYF.

The chain is built from TRBV4-2 and TRBJ2-7; 7 bases are shared with TRBD2. This CDR3 region has 17 residues. Germline loops: CDR1 LGHNA, CDR2 YNFKEQ. Trimming at V came to 3 bases and at J to 7 bases, leaving 18 bases not matched to a gene. In DNA, the CDR3 is TGTGCCAGCAGCCACCGGACGACGGGGGAGGGCCGTAGGGAGCAGTACTTC. This sequence encodes CASSHRTTGEGRREQYF.

V and J are TRBV7-9 and TRBJ1-2; D gene ambiguous. Trimming left V 3 bases short and J 8 bases short, with 10 bases between. Germline CDR1 is SEHNR and CDR2 is FQNEAQ (reference sequence). The CDR3 is 12 residues long. CDR3 sequence reads: CASSLRVGGYTF. CDR3 nucleotides: TGTGCCAGCAGCTTGCGGGTGGGAGGCTACACCTTC.

This clone was seen just once. The chain is built from TRBV20-1 and TRBJ2-1, with D hard to call. V was trimmed by 3 bases and J by 0 bases, leaving 6 bases between them. Germline V CDR1 and CDR2: DFQATT, SNEGSKA (reference sequence). This CDR3 has 13 amino acids. The CDR3 loop is CSASRFSYNEQFF. CDR3 DNA sequence: TGCAGTGCTAGTCGGTTCTCCTACAATGAGCAGTTCTTC.

CDR3 sequence: CASGFSITGELFF. DNA of the CDR3: TGTGCTAGTGGTTTCTCTATCACCGGGGAGCTGTTTTTT. The genes are TRBV12-5 and TRBJ2-2; D unclear. The CDR3 has 13 amino acids. Germline CDR1 LGHNT, CDR2 FRNRAP. Trimming took 3 bases from V and 4 from J, leaving 6 bases between them.

The genes are TRBV3-1 (or the pseudogene TRBV3-2) and TRBJ1-1, with D maybe TRBD1 (6 bases). The CDR3 has 14 amino acids. V dropped 4 bases and J dropped 1 base, with 10 bases sitting between them. The germline gives CDR1 LGHDT, CDR2 YNNKEL (reference sequence). The CDR3 loop reads CASSPMGANTEAFF. CDR3 nucleotides: TGTGCCAGCAGCCCAATGGGGGCGAACACTGAAGCTTTCTTT.

This clone appeared once. The chain uses TRBV28 and TRBJ2-7; 8 nucleotides match TRBD2. J lost 5 bases, V lost 10 bases, and 13 bases had no gene match. The CDR3 runs to 14 residues. From germline, CDR1 is MDHEN and CDR2 SYDVKM. The CDR3 DNA reads TGTGCCACCACCCCGGGAGGGCCTCAGAACGAGCAGTACTTC. Translated: CATTPGGPQNEQYF. The variable domain in full, with the rest retrieved from reference TRBV28 and TRBJ2-7, is DVKVTQSSRYLVKRTGEKVFLECVQDMDHENMFWYRQDPGLGLRLIYFSYDVKMKEKGDIPEGYSVSREKKERFSLILESASTNQTSMYLCATTPGGPQNEQYFGPGTRLTVT.

The gene calls are TRBV4-2 and TRBJ2-7; TRBD2 aligns across 10 bases. Trimming at V came to 3 bases and at J to 1 base, leaving 6 bases not matched to a gene. CDR1 is LGHNA, CDR2 YNFKEQ, per germline. This CDR3 comprises 16 residues. In nucleotides, the CDR3 is TGTGCCAGCAGCCAGGAACTAGCGGGACGATCCTACGAGCAGTACTTC. This sequence encodes CASSQELAGRSYEQYF.

The chain recombines TRBV27 with TRBJ2-1, with 7 bases aligning to TRBD2. V lost 0 bases to trimming and J lost 1 base; unmatched junction nucleotides: 3. This CDR3 has 16 residues. Germline V gene data show CDR1 as MNHEY and CDR2 as SMNVEV (reference sequence). DNA for the CDR3: TGTGCCAGCAGTTTATCCGGGAGGAGATCCTACAATGAGCAGTTCTTC. It specifies CASSLSGRRSYNEQFF.

The rearrangement links TRBV5-1 to TRBJ2-7; 10 bases fit TRBD2. Looked up from germline, CDR1 is SGHRS and CDR2 is YFSETQ. V dropped 5 bases and J dropped 7; count of bases not matched to a gene: 12. The CDR3 is made up of 15 amino acids. Written as DNA, the CDR3 is TGCGCCAGCAGACCCGGGCTAGCGGGAGCGGGGGAGCAGTACTTC. Encoded protein: CASRPGLAGAGEQYF.

This sequence joins TRBV18 and TRBJ2-3; D unclear. This CDR3 has 14 amino acids. Trimming shortened V by 1 base and J by 0 bases, and 5 bases separated the two germline ends. Germline V lookup: CDR1 KGHSH, CDR2 LQKENI. In nucleotides, the CDR3 is TGTGCCAGCTCACCACGTCAAAGCACAGATACGCAGTATTTT. Translation gives CASSPRQSTDTQYF.

This clone came up once. The chain recombines TRBV7-9 with TRBJ2-3, with TRBD2 as a possible D gene (6 bases). The germline V and J ends were trimmed by 3 bases and 3 bases, with 13 bases remaining between them. The CDR3 spans 15 residues. The germline V gene encodes CDR1 SEHNR and CDR2 FQNEAQ (reference sequence). The CDR3 sequence: CASSFGGWGTDTQYF. The DNA for the CDR3 is TGTGCCAGCAGCTTCGGGGGTTGGGGGACAGATACGCAGTATTTT.

This clone has a single count. The chain couples TRBV27 to TRBJ2-1; 9 nucleotides align to TRBD2. Germline values: CDR1 MNHEY, CDR2 SMNVEV (reference sequence). V gave up 5 bases and J gave up 1 base; unmatched junction bases: 6. The CDR3 has 16 residues. This CDR3 reads CASSLRTSASYNEQFF. The CDR3 DNA follows: TGTGCCAGCAGTCTACGGACTAGCGCTTCCTACAATGAGCAGTTCTTC.

This clone was seen a handful of times. The chain has TRBV14 and TRBJ2-1; 10 bases are shared with TRBD2. The CDR3 contains 17 residues. Germline V gives CDR1 SGHDN, CDR2 FVKESK. V lost 1 base, J lost 8 bases, and 11 bases stayed unmatched. The CDR3 here is CASSQGFTSGTGDEQFF. The CDR3 DNA sequence: TGTGCCAGCAGCCAAGGTTTCACTAGCGGGACTGGGGATGAGCAGTTCTTC. The variable domain in full, completed from reference TRBV14 and TRBJ2-1, reads EAGVTQFPSHSVIEKGQTVTLRCDPISGHDNLYWYRRVMGKEIKFLLHFVKESKQDESGMPNNRFLAERTGGTYSTLKVQPAELEDSGVYFCASSQGFTSGTGDEQFFGPGTRLTVL.

This sequence joins TRBV6-2 or TRBV6-3 and TRBJ2-4, with 16 bases that match TRBD2. Germline trimming cut 6 bases from V and 0 bases from J; bases unmatched to any gene: 5. Germline loops: CDR1 MNHEY, CDR2 SVGEGT. The CDR3 is 18 residues long. CDR3 nucleotide sequence: TGTGCCAGCAGCCCGGGACTAGCGGGAGGGGGAGCCAAAAACATTCAGTACTTC. As protein: CASSPGLAGGGAKNIQYF.

The chain couples TRBV7-8 to TRBJ2-7; D gene unclear. Germline values: CDR1 SGHVS, CDR2 FQNEAQ. V lost 2 bases to trimming and J lost 3 bases, with 14 bases between them. The CDR3 totals 15 residues. The CDR3: CASSLLPYPNYEQYF. CDR3 sequence (DNA): TGTGCCAGCAGCTTACTCCCCTACCCTAACTACGAGCAGTACTTC.

The chain employs TRBV24-1 and TRBJ1-5; 9 nucleotides align to TRBD1. Unmatched junction bases numbered 7, after V lost 4 bases and J lost 10 bases. Germline CDR1 reads KGHDR; CDR2 reads SFDVKD. CDR3 length: 14 residues. The CDR3: CATSDPGTGIPQHF. The CDR3 DNA reads TGTGCCACCAGTGACCCCGGGACAGGGATTCCCCAGCATTTT.

Only a few counts were recorded for this clone. The chain combines TRBV7-9 with TRBJ1-2; 8 nucleotides match TRBD1. In germline, CDR1 is SEHNR, CDR2 FQNEAQ (reference sequence). The trim removed 5 bases at V and 3 bases at J, leaving 5 bases unmatched. The CDR3 consists of 14 residues. CDR3 sequence reads: CASSLPGQDYGYTF. DNA of the CDR3: TGTGCCAGCAGCCTACCGGGACAGGACTATGGCTACACCTTC.

The chain has TRBV7-9 and TRBJ1-1; 7 positions agree with TRBD1. Losses at the gene ends were 5 bases for V and 5 bases for J; bases not matched to a gene: 11. The CDR3 has 15 residues. Germline CDR1 is SEHNR and CDR2 is FQNEAQ (reference sequence). This CDR3 reads CASSPRGRGDTEAFF. The CDR3 DNA is TGTGCCAGCAGCCCGAGGGGGCGCGGTGATACTGAAGCTTTCTTT.

J is TRBJ2-5 and V is TRBV5-1, with D hard to call. From germline, CDR1 is SGHRS and CDR2 YFSETQ. This CDR3 has 13 amino acids. V gave up 3 bases and J gave up 3 bases, with 9 bases separating them. Here the CDR3 reads CASSSSPEETQYF. In DNA, the CDR3 is TGCGCCAGCAGCTCCTCCCCAGAAGAGACCCAGTACTTC.

The V and J genes are TRBV7-3 and TRBJ2-1; D might be TRBD2 (5 bases). The CDR3 sequence is 13 residues long. Germline V CDR1 and CDR2: SGHTA, FQGTGA. The V gene lost 2 bases and the J gene lost 7 bases, with 9 bases spanning the gap. The CDR3: CASSLGRWNEQFF. The CDR3 DNA reads as TGTGCCAGCAGCTTAGGGAGATGGAATGAGCAGTTCTTC.

This clone was observed a single time. The chain recombines TRBV3-1 (or the pseudogene TRBV3-2) with TRBJ2-5; 8 nucleotides line up with TRBD1. Per germline, CDR1 LGHDT and CDR2 YNNKEL (reference sequence). The CDR3 length is 14 residues. With V trimmed by 4 bases and J by 5 bases, 6 bases remained unmatched. CDR3 nucleotide sequence: TGTGCCAGCAGCCTAAGGACAGGGTTCGAGACCCAGTACTTC. This sequence encodes CASSLRTGFETQYF.

The table lists this clone with a count of one. The CDR3 here is CASSQEGGPDTQYF. CDR3 nucleotide sequence: TGTGCCAGCAGCCAAGAGGGGGGGCCAGATACGCAGTATTTT. The J gene is TRBJ2-3, the V gene TRBV3-1 (or the pseudogene TRBV3-2); D may be TRBD2 (7 bases). Trimming stripped 0 bases from V and 4 bases from J, with 8 bases between. The CDR3 runs to 14 residues. Germline V gene lookup returns CDR1 LGHDT and CDR2 YNNKEL (reference sequence).